The sequence of this T cell receptor beta chain was determined in a study of blood T cell repertoires in COVID-19. At the level of the study: From the United States, Italy and Spain came samples of acute and convalescent COVID-19. Sources were T cells, B-cell-depleted T cells, or PBMCs; the material itself was cDNA or gDNA.

Authors' methods: Nucleated cell counts were estimated from reference gene primer amplification. Method: immunoSEQ multiplex PCR; TCRdb's copy keeps in-frame clones and lacks some. The DNA gave D and trimming, while V, J and clone size come from that table. There are about 83,000 clones in the sample; roughly 86% occur only once, and 20% to 25% lies in the top ten. Per the germline V gene, CDR1 is MNHNS and CDR2 is SASEGT. The CDR3 contains 14 residues. V lost 1 base, J lost 2 bases, and 1 base stayed unmatched. Source material: peripheral blood. The rearrangement links TRBV6-1 to TRBJ2-5, with 7 nucleotides matching TRBD1. The sequence came from a woman older than 75 in a cohort sampled during active or convalescent COVID-19. The CDR3 sequence: CASSEVRGQETQYF. The CDR3 bases are TGTGCCAGCAGTGAAGTCAGGGGGCAAGAGACCCAGTACTTC.